This T cell receptor (beta chain) was identified during a study of technical replicates of blood from a handful of donors. CDR1 SEHNR and CDR2 FQNEAQ come from the germline V gene (reference sequence). This CDR3 is 14 amino acids long. Between the trimmed V and J ends, which lost 2 bases and 8 bases, there was a span of 10 bases. Measured with immunoSEQ multiplex PCR; TCRdb has only the in-frame clones, and not every one. The sample has 68,000 or so clones; roughly 92% are singletons. The sequencing input was PBMCs. The V call is TRBV7-9, the J call TRBJ1-6; TRBD1 might be the D (5 bases). The receptor's source is a human donor in good health. Some clones in this sample may be carry-over from other donors' samples. Here the CDR3 DNA reads TGTGCCAGCAGCTTATCAGGGAATTATTCACCCCTCCACTTT. It is translated as CASSLSGNYSPLHF.